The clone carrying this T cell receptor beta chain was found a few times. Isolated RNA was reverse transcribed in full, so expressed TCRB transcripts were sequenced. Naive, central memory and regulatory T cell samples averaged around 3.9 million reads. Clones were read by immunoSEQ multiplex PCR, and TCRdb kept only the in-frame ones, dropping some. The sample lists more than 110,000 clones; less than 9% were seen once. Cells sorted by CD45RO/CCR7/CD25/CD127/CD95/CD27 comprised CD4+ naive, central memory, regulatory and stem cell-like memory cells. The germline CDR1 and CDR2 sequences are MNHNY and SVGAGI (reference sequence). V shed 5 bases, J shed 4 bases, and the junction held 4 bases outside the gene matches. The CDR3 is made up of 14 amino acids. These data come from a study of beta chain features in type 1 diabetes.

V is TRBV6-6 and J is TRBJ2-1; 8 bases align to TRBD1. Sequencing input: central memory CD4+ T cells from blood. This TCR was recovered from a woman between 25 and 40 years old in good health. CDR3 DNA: TGTGCCAGCAGTCCCGGACAGGGATACAATGAGCAGTTCTTC. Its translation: CASSPGQGYNEQFF.